These T cell receptor beta chains were read from a single sample in a study of early T cells in non-severe SARS-CoV-2 infection. TCRdb used MiXCR to reprocess the 5' RACE reads, holding one entry per CDR3 protein. The sample lists around 52,000 distinct CDR3 sequences, roughly 6.8% occurring once. The material sequenced was whole blood. The receptor set was obtained from an adult who was a healthcare worker with PCR-confirmed SARS-CoV-2 infection or an uninfected control (not recorded which). CDR3s include the opening cysteine and the closing phenylalanine or tryptophan.

TRBJ1-1 | TRBV12-5 | CASGLIRGWGTEAFF
TRBJ1-5 | TRBV6-2/TRBV6-3 | CASSVGRSNQPQHF
TRBJ2-3 | TRBV6-1 | CASSDIRTIFRTDTQYF
TRBJ2-1 | TRBV7-2 | CASSLEGGYNEQFF
TRBJ1-1 | TRBV6-2/TRBV6-3 | CASSNTVNTEAFF
TRBJ1-4 | TRBV12-3/TRBV12-4 | CASTLGGGLGFYVNEKLFF
TRBJ1-5 | TRBV7-2 | CARSPAPTVLNQPQHF
TRBJ2-1 | TRBV7-2 | CASSLEARSINEQFF
TRBJ1-1 | TRBV7-2 | CASSLNLGAFF
TRBJ1-2 | TRBV6-2/TRBV6-3 | CASSDDRGKNYGYTF
TRBJ1-5 | TRBV18 | CASSPSGQPQHF
TRBJ1-2 | TRBV4-3 | CASSQDSITPYGYTF
TRBJ2-3 | TRBV7-2 | CASSSRTGADTQYF
TRBJ1-2 | TRBV12-3/TRBV12-4 | CASSLAGPRIHYGYTF
TRBJ1-1 | TRBV7-8 | CASSLREAGGSTEAFF
TRBJ2-2 | TRBV28 | CASSFRPGQGRTGELFF
TRBJ2-7 | TRBV20-1 | CSAPPQRAGSYEQYF
TRBJ2-7 | TRBV20-1 | CSVPHPGRGGYYEQYF